This T cell receptor beta chain was identified during a study of cytomegalovirus exposure and HLA in healthy donors. Vbeta (60) and Jbeta (13) primers were used in the PCR. Profiled with immunoSEQ multiplex PCR; TCRdb holds only in-frame clones, not every one. The data show around 170,000 clones, over 70% seen once. The clonotype originates from a woman between 18 and 29 years old in good health and CMV-seronegative. Sequencing was done on a sample of PBMCs.

CDR3 in amino acids: CASSLVRTGLQDTSEQYF. For the CDR3, the DNA is TGTGCCAGCAGCTTAGTTCGGACAGGGCTCCAGGATACGAGCGAGCAGTACTTC. The chain recombines TRBV7-9 with TRBJ2-7, with 8 bases lining up with TRBD1. J was trimmed by 6 bases and V by 1 base; bases with no gene match: 17. The CDR3 has 18 residues. In germline, CDR1 is SEHNR, CDR2 FQNEAQ (reference sequence).